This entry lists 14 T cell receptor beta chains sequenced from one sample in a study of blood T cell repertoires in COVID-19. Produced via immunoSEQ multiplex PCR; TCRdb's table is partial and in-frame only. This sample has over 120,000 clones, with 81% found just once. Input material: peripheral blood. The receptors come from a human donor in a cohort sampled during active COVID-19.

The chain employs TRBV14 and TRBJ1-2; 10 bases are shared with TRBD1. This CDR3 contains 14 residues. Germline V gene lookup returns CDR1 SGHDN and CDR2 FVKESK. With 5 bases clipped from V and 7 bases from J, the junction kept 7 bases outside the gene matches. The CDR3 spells CASSGDRGRIGYTF. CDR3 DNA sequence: TGTGCCAGCAGCGGAGACAGGGGGCGTATTGGCTACACCTTC.

CDR3 residues: CASSLGRQAEGFF. DNA of the CDR3: TGTGCCAGCAGCTTAGGCCGACAGGCCGAGGGTTTCTTC. This chain links TRBV11-2 with TRBJ2-1; the D gene is possibly TRBD1 (6 bases). Per germline, CDR1 SGHAT and CDR2 FQNNGV. This CDR3 is built from 13 residues. V lost 1 base, J lost 16 bases, and 17 bases lay in between.

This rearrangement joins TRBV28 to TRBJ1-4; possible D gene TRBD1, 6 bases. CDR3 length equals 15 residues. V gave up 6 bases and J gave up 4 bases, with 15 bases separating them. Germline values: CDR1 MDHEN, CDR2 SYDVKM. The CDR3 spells CASSVQGLRNEKLFF. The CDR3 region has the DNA TGTGCCAGCAGCGTTCAGGGGCTCCGTAATGAAAAACTGTTTTTT.

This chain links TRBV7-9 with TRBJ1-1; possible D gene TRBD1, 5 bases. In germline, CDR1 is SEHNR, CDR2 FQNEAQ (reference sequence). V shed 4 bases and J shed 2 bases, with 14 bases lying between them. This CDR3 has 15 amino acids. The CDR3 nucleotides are TGTGCCAGCAGCTCCCCTAGGCAGGGAAACACTGAAGCTTTCTTT. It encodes CASSSPRQGNTEAFF. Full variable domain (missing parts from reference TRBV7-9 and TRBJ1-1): DTGVSQNPRHKITKRGQNVTFRCDPISEHNRLYWYRQTLGQGPEFLTYFQNEAQLEKSRLLSDRFSAERPKGSFSTLEIQRTEQGDSAMYLCASSSPRQGNTEAFFGQGTRLTVV.

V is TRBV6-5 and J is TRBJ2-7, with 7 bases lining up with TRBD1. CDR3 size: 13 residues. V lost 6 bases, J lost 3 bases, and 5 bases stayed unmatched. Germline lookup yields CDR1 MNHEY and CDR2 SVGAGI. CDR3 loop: CASSYGTDYEQYF. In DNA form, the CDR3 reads TGTGCCAGCAGCTATGGGACAGACTACGAGCAGTACTTC.

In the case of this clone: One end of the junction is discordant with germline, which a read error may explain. The CDR3 reads CASSPGYTTGGTTNEKLFF. CDR3 nucleotide sequence: TGTGCCAGCAGCCCAGGGTACACAACGGGGGGTACAACAAATGAAAAACTGTTTTTT. This chain connects TRBV5-4 to TRBJ1-4; D is perhaps TRBD1 (5 bases). Per the germline V gene, CDR1 is SGHNT and CDR2 is YYREEE (reference sequence). The CDR3 sequence is 19 residues long.

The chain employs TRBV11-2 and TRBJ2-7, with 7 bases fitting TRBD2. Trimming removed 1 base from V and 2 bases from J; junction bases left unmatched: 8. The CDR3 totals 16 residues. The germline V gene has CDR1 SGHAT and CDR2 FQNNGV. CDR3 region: CASSLALGLSPYEQYF. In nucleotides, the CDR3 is TGTGCCAGCAGCTTAGCCCTGGGACTAAGCCCCTACGAGCAGTACTTC.

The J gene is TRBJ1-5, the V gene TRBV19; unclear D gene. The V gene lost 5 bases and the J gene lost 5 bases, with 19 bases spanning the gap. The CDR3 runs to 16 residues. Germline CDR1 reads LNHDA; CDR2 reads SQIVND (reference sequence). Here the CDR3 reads CASSALRGSGHQPQHF. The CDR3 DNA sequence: TGTGCCAGTAGTGCCTTACGGGGTTCAGGCCATCAGCCCCAGCATTTT.

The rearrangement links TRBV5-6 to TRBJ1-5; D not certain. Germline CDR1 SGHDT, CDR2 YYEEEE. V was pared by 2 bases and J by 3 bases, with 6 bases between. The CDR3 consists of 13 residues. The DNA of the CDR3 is TGTGCCAGCAGCTTACAGCTCAATCAGCCCCAGCATTTT. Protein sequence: CASSLQLNQPQHF.

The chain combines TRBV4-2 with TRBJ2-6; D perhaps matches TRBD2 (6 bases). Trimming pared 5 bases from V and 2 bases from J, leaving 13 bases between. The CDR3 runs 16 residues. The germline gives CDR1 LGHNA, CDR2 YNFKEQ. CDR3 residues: CASSEQAGAGANVLTF. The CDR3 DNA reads TGTGCCAGCAGCGAACAAGCGGGTGCTGGGGCCAACGTCCTGACTTTC.

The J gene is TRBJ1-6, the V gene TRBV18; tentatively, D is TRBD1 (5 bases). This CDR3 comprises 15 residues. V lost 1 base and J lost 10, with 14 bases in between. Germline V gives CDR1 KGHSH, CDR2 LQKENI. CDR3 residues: CASSPLEQVKSPLHF. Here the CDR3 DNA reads TGTGCCAGCTCACCACTGGAACAGGTCAAGTCACCCCTCCACTTT. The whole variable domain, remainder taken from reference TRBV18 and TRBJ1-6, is NAGVMQNPRHLVRRRGQEARLRCSPMKGHSHVYWYRQLPEEGLKFMVYLQKENIIDESGMPKERFSAEFPKEGPSILRIQQVVRGDSAAYFCASSPLEQVKSPLHFGNGTRLTVT.

CDR3 residues: CASRRDSYEQYF. CDR3 sequence (DNA): TGTGCCAGCAGACGGGACAGCTACGAGCAGTACTTC. This chain joins TRBV28 and TRBJ2-7; the match to TRBD1 covers 7 bases. The junction had 2 bases not matched to a gene; V was cut back by 6 bases and J by 3 bases. The CDR3 loop spans 12 amino acids. The V gene's germline CDR1 is MDHEN and CDR2 SYDVKM.

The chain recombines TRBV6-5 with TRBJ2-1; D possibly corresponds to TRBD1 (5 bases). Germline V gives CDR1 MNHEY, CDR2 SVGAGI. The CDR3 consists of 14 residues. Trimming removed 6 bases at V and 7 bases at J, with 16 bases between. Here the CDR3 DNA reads TGTGCCAGCAGAAAATCCGGACATACAAATGAGCAGTTCTTC. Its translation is CASRKSGHTNEQFF.

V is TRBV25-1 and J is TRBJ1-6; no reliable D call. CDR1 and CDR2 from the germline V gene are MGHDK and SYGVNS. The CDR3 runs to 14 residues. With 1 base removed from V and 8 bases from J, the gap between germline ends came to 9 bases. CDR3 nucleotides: TGTGCCAGCAGTGAATTCGGGTGGTATTCACCCCTCCACTTT. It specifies CASSEFGWYSPLHF.